These T cell receptor beta chains were read from a single sample in a study of blood T cell repertoires in COVID-19. TCRdb's table, derived via immunoSEQ multiplex PCR, lists solely in-frame clones and lacks some. The sample holds over 150,000 clones, about 88% seen once. Input material: peripheral blood. These receptors were collected from a man aged 50-59 years with COVID-19, enrolled during active disease. The CDR3 runs from the conserved cysteine through the conserved F or W. D genes are given only for firm matches. Only part of the rows carry a size: once, few, many, or a class if the clone is expanded.

J gene	CDR3 length	clone size	D gene	V gene	CDR3 protein	CDR3 DNA
TRBJ2-7	16	.	.	TRBV11-2	CASSFTRAGSGYEQYF	TGTGCCAGCAGCTTCACTCGCGCGGGGTCGGGCTACGAGCAGTACTTC
TRBJ2-5	12	.	.	TRBV29-1	CSGRGFQETQYF	TGCAGCGGAAGGGGGTTCCAAGAGACCCAGTACTTC
TRBJ2-2	15	.	.	TRBV5-1	CASSFDGGNTGELFF	TGCGCCAGCAGCTTTGACGGGGGGAACACCGGGGAGCTGTTTTTT
TRBJ2-1	16	.	TRBD2	TRBV9	CASSGERGPTYNEQFF	TGTGCCAGCAGCGGCGAGCGGGGACCTACCTACAATGAGCAGTTCTTC
TRBJ2-5	13	.	TRBD2	TRBV29-1	CSMTSGGGETQYF	TGCAGCATGACTAGCGGGGGAGGAGAGACCCAGTACTTC
TRBJ2-7	15	.	TRBD1	TRBV6-5	CASATPGTGYYEQYF	TGTGCCAGCGCTACCCCGGGGACAGGATACTACGAGCAGTACTTC
TRBJ2-1	16	.	TRBD2	TRBV7-9	CASSSFTSGDYNEQFF	TGTGCCAGCAGCTCCTTCACTAGCGGGGACTACAATGAGCAGTTCTTC
TRBJ2-1	14	.	.	TRBV7-6	CASSPLTGPNEQFF	TGTGCCAGCAGCCCTTTGACTGGCCCCAATGAGCAGTTCTTC
TRBJ1-2	14	.	.	TRBV7-9	CASSLGGLLAGYTF	TGTGCCAGCAGCTTAGGCGGGTTGTTAGCTGGCTACACCTTC
TRBJ2-5	14	once	TRBD2	TRBV27	CATRLAGVGETQYF	TGTGCCACACGACTAGCGGGAGTTGGAGAGACCCAGTACTTC
TRBJ2-3	17	once	TRBD2	TRBV5-5	CASRSRLAVLEADTQYF	TGTGCCAGCAGGAGTAGACTAGCTGTCTTAGAAGCAGATACGCAGTATTTT
TRBJ2-7	15	.	.	TRBV10-3	CAISESGGRPYEQYF	TGTGCCATCAGTGAGTCTGGGGGGAGGCCCTACGAGCAGTACTTC
TRBJ1-1	15	.	.	TRBV9	CASSVDPGMNTEAFF	TGTGCCAGCAGCGTAGATCCAGGGATGAACACTGAAGCTTTCTTT
TRBJ2-2	15	.	.	TRBV5-6	CASSPVTSGKGELFF	TGTGCCAGCAGCCCGGTCACTAGTGGGAAGGGGGAGCTGTTTTTT
TRBJ2-7	15	once	TRBD2	TRBV4-2	CASSQGSGSSYEQYF	TGTGCCAGCAGCCAAGGGAGCGGGAGCTCCTACGAGCAGTACTTC
TRBJ2-3	15	.	TRBD2	TRBV20-1	CSASTSGGNTDTQYF	TGCAGTGCAAGTACTAGCGGGGGGAACACAGATACGCAGTATTTT
TRBJ2-2	15	.	.	TRBV27	CASSLGLVTTGELFF	TGTGCCAGCAGTTTAGGGTTGGTGACTACCGGGGAGCTGTTTTTT
TRBJ2-2	17	.	TRBD2	TRBV5-8	CASSLGVTSGSTRELFF	TGTGCCAGCAGCTTGGGGGTGACTAGCGGGAGCACCCGGGAGCTGTTTTTT
TRBJ2-5	14	.	.	TRBV19	CASSIDPRGKTQYF	TGTGCCAGTAGTATAGATCCCAGGGGAAAGACCCAGTACTTC
TRBJ1-5	15	.	.	TRBV5-5	CASSLADSSNQPQHF	TGTGCCAGCAGCTTGGCGGACAGTAGCAATCAGCCCCAGCATTTT
TRBJ1-1	15	.	TRBD1	TRBV7-9	CASSARGQLNTEAFF	TGTGCCAGCAGCGCTCGGGGACAGCTGAACACTGAAGCTTTCTTT
TRBJ2-7	13	.	.	TRBV12-1	CASINGGSHEQYF	TGTGCCAGCATTAACGGGGGGTCCCACGAGCAGTACTTC
TRBJ1-2	14	.	.	TRBV5-1	CASRAGTTNYGYTF	TGCGCCAGCAGGGCCGGGACAACTAACTATGGCTACACCTTC
TRBJ2-1	16	.	TRBD2	TRBV7-3	CASSRTSGREYNEQFF	TGTGCCAGCAGCCGGACTAGCGGGAGGGAATACAATGAGCAGTTCTTC
TRBJ2-2	18	few	.	TRBV10-3	CAISESIGRQENTGELFF	TGTGCCATCAGTGAGTCGATTGGTAGGCAGGAAAACACCGGGGAGCTGTTTTTT
TRBJ1-1	14	.	.	TRBV7-9	CASNKGGLNTEAFF	TGTGCCAGCAACAAGGGAGGGCTGAACACTGAAGCTTTCTTT
TRBJ1-2	12	.	.	TRBV18	CASSPTGRGYTF	TGTGCCAGCTCACCGACAGGTCGCGGCTACACCTTC
TRBJ1-6	15	.	.	TRBV27	CASSFSAKDNSPLHF	TGTGCCAGCAGTTTCTCCGCTAAAGATAATTCACCCCTCCACTTT
TRBJ2-6	15	.	TRBD1	TRBV30	CAWSTQGAGANVLTF	TGTGCCTGGAGTACACAGGGGGCTGGGGCCAACGTCCTGACTTTC
TRBJ2-7	15	.	.	TRBV7-9	CASSPRLTDPYEQYF	TGTGCCAGCAGCCCGCGGTTGACAGACCCCTACGAGCAGTACTTC
TRBJ2-4	17	once	TRBD1	TRBV5-1	CASSLGQGSLAKNIQYF	TGCGCCAGCAGCTTGGGACAGGGATCTTTAGCCAAAAACATTCAGTACTTC
TRBJ1-5	14	.	TRBD1	TRBV7-9	CASSPGTVNQPQHF	TGTGCCAGCAGCCCGGGGACAGTCAATCAGCCCCAGCATTTT
TRBJ2-1	15	once	TRBD2	TRBV7-3	CASSLETGGHSEQFF	TGTGCCAGCAGCTTAGAAACGGGGGGGCATAGTGAGCAGTTCTTC
TRBJ2-5	16	once	TRBD1	TRBV5-6	CASSLSPGQGGETQYF	TGTGCCAGCAGCTTATCTCCGGGACAGGGGGGAGAGACCCAGTACTTC
TRBJ2-3	17	.	TRBD2	TRBV7-9	CASSLPGTSGATDTQYF	TGTGCCAGCAGCTTACCGGGGACTAGCGGAGCCACAGATACGCAGTATTTT
TRBJ2-3	21	.	TRBD2	TRBV7-8	CASSLKRGLAGGRWGTDTQYF	TGTGCCAGCAGCTTAAAGAGGGGACTAGCGGGAGGGCGGTGGGGGACAGATACGCAGTATTTT
TRBJ2-3	15	.	TRBD2	TRBV9	CASSYSGTSTDTQYF	TGTGCCAGCAGCTATAGCGGGACTAGCACAGATACGCAGTATTTT
TRBJ2-7	15	.	TRBD1	TRBV27	CASSNGVQGAGEQYF	TGTGCCAGCAGTAACGGGGTACAGGGGGCCGGTGAGCAGTACTTC
TRBJ2-2	15	.	TRBD1	TRBV19	CASSEDRGFGGELFF	TGTGCCAGTAGTGAGGACAGGGGCTTTGGCGGGGAGCTGTTTTTT
TRBJ2-7	14	.	TRBD1	TRBV2	CASRVDRGMHEQYF	TGTGCCAGCAGGGTGGACAGGGGGATGCACGAGCAGTACTTC
TRBJ2-1	15	.	.	TRBV11-2	CASSLPGPGIYEQFF	TGTGCCAGCAGCCTACCGGGCCCAGGGATATATGAGCAGTTCTTC
TRBJ2-1	16	.	.	TRBV11-2	CASSLDAAAEGNEQFF	TGTGCCAGCAGCTTAGACGCGGCCGCGGAGGGTAATGAGCAGTTCTTC
TRBJ2-1	19	.	TRBD2	TRBV15	CATSRDGGTSRSSYNEQFF	TGTGCCACCAGCAGAGATGGTGGGACTAGCAGGAGCTCCTACAATGAGCAGTTCTTC
TRBJ1-3	14	.	.	TRBV28	CASSLTDQPGAIYF	TGTGCCAGCAGTTTAACGGACCAGCCGGGGGCCATATATTTT